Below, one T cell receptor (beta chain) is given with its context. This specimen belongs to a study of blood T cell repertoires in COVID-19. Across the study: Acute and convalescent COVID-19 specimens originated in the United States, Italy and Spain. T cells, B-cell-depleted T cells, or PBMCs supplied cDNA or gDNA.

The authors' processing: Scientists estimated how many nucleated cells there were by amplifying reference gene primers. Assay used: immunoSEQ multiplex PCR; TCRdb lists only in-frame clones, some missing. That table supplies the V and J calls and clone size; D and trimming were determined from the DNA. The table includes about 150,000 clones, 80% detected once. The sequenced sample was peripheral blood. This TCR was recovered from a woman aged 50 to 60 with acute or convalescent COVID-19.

In DNA form, the CDR3 reads TGTGCCAGCAGTTCTACCCCCGGCAGGCCAGAGACCCAGTACTTC. Its protein product is CASSSTPGRPETQYF. This rearrangement joins TRBV27 to TRBJ2-5, with D uncertain. V was pared by 4 bases and J by 4 bases, with 16 bases between. Germline CDR1 and CDR2: MNHEY and SMNVEV (reference sequence). This CDR3 contains 15 residues.